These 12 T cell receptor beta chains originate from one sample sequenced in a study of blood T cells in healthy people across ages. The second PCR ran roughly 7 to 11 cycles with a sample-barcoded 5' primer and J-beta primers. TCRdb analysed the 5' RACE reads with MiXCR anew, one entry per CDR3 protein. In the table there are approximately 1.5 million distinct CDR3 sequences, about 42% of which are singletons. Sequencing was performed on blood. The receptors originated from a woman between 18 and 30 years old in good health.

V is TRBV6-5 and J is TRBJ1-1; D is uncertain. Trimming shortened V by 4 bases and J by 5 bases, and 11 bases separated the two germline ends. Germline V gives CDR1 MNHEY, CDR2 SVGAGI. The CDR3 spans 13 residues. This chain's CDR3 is CASSSSVETEAFF. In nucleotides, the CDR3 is TGTGCCAGCAGTTCCAGTGTCGAAACTGAAGCTTTCTTT.

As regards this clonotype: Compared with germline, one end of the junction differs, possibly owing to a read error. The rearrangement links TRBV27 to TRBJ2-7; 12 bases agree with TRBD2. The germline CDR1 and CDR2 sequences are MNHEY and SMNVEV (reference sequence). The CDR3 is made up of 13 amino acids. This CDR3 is CAGSRTSGAEQYF. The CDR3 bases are TGTGCCGGCAGCCGGACTAGCGGGGCCGAGCAGTACTTC.

CDR3 loop: CASSPLGQREVGEQYF. CDR3 DNA sequence: TGTGCCAGCAGTCCCTTGGGTCAGCGGGAGGTGGGGGAGCAGTACTTC. V gene TRBV6-5 combines with J gene TRBJ2-7; 9 bases match TRBD2. CDR3 length: 16 residues. CDR1 MNHEY and CDR2 SVGAGI come from the germline V gene. The V and J ends lost 5 bases and 7 bases, in that order; junction bases with no gene match: 15.

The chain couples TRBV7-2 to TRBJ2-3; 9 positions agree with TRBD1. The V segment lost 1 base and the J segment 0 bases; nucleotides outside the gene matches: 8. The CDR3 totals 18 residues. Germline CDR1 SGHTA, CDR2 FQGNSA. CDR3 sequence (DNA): TGTGCCAGCAGCTTAGTCGGCCCGACAGGGGGGAGCACAGATACGCAGTATTTT. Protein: CASSLVGPTGGSTDTQYF.

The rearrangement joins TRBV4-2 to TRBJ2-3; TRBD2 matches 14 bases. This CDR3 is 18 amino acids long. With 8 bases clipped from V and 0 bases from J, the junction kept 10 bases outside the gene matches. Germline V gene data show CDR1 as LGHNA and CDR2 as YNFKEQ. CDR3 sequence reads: CASRPGTSGRPSTDTQYF. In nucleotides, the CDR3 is TGTGCCAGCCGCCCGGGGACTAGCGGGAGACCCAGCACAGATACGCAGTATTTT.

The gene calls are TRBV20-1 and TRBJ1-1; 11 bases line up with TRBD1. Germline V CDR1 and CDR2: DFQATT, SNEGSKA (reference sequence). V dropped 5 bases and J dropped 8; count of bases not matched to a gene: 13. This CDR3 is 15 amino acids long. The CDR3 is CSAGGQGVGSSEAFF. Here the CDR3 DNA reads TGCAGTGCTGGGGGACAGGGGGTAGGATCTTCGGAAGCTTTCTTT.

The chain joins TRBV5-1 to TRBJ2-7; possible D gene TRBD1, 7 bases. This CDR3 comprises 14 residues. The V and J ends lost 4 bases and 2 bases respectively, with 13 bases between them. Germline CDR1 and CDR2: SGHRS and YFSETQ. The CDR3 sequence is CASSGGTATYEQYF. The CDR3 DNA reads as TGCGCCAGCAGCGGCGGGACAGCTACCTACGAGCAGTACTTC.

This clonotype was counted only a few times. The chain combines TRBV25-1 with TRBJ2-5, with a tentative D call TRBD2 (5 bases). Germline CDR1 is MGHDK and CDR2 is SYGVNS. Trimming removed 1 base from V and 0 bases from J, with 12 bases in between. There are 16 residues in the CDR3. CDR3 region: CASSEFGLANQETQYF. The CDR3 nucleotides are TGTGCCAGCAGTGAATTCGGCCTAGCCAACCAAGAGACCCAGTACTTC.

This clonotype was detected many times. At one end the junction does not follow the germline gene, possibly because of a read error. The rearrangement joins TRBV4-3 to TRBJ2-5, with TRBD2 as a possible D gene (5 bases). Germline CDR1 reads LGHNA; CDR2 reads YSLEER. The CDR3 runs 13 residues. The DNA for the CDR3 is TGTGCCAGCAGCCAAGGGAGTAGGGAGACCCAGTACTTC. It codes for CASSQGSRETQYF.

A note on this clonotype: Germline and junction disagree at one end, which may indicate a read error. The CDR3 nucleotides are TGTGCCAGCAGTTTAGTCGCCGGGGCGGGAGATACGCAGTATTTT. It encodes CASSLVAGAGDTQYF. The chain recombines TRBV7-2 with TRBJ2-3, with D possibly being TRBD1 or TRBD2 (5 bases each). The CDR3 spans 15 residues. In germline, CDR1 is SGHTA, CDR2 FQGNSA.

The CDR3 spells CSARDRRTGTSPREQFF. In DNA form, the CDR3 reads TGCAGTGCTAGAGATCGGCGTACCGGGACTAGCCCCCGTGAGCAGTTCTTC. V and J are TRBV20-1 and TRBJ2-1; 9 nucleotides agree with TRBD2. Germline V gene data show CDR1 as DFQATT and CDR2 as SNEGSKA (reference sequence). The CDR3 contains 17 residues. J gave up 9 bases and V 0 bases, and 15 bases lay outside the gene matches.

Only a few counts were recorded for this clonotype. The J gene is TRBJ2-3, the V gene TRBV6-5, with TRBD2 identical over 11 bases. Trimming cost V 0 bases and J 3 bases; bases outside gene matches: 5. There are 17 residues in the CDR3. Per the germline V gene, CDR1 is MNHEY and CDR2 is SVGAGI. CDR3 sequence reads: CASSYSKTSGATDTQYF. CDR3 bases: TGTGCCAGCAGTTACTCGAAGACTAGCGGGGCGACAGATACGCAGTATTTT.